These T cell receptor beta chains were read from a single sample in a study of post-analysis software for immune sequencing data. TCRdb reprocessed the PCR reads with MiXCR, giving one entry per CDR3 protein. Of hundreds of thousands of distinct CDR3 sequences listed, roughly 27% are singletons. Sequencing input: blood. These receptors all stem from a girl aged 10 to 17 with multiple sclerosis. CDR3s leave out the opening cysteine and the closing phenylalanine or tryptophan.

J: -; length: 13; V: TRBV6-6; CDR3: ASSYIPRSQGTQY
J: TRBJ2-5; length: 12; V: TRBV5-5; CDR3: ASSWAGIAETQY
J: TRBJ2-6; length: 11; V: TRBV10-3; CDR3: ATGQAGANVLT
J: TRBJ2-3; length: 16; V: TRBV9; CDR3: ASNYRGTSDQNTDTQY
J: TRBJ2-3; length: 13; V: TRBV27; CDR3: ASSCDRGSTDTQY
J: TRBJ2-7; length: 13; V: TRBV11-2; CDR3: ASSRSPGKGETRY
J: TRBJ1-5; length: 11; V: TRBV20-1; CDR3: SARKRENQPQH
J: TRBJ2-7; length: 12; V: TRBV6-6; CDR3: ASTDRLGFVEQY
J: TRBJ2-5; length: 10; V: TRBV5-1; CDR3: ASSQSQETQY
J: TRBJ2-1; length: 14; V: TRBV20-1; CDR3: SASPTGQGGVSEQF
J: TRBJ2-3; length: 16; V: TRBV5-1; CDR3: ASSPLGLAGVATDTQY
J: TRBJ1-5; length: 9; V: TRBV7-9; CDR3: ASSQDVAQH
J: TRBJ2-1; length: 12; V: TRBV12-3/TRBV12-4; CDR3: ASRPGPANNEQF
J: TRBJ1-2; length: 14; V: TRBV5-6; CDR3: ASSPRNTPSTYGYT
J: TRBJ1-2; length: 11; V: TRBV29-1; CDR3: SVSDRDHYGYT
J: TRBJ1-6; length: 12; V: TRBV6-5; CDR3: ASTRAGENSPLH
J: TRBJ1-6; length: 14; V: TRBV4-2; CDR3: ASSQEFGGLNSPLH
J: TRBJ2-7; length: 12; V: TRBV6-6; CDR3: ASTQLQGVYEQY
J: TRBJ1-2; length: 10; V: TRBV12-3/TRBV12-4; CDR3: ASSNSGFGYT
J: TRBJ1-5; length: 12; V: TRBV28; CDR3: ASSPDREVQPQH
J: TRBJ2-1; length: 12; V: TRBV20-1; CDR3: SALTGTAGNEQF
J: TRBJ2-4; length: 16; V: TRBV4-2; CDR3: APWLAGGLGGGKNIQY
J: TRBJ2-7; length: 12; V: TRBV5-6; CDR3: ASSWRRVSYEQY
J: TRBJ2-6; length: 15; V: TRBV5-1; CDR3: ASSFFSATAGANVLT
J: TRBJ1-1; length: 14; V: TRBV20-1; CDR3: SAREGTGFGNTEAF
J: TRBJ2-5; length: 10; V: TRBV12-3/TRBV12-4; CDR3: ASSAGSETQY